This T cell receptor beta chain was sequenced for a study of type 1 regulatory T cells. Overall study context: T-allo10 is an in vitro-generated, Tr1-enriched CD4 T cell product specific for alloantigen.

Remarks on this clonotype: Its antigen remains unknown.

Whole-study findings and limits: Compared with non-type 1 regulatory T cells, type 1 regulatory T cells showed a more restricted TCR repertoire.

CDR3 length: 14 amino acids. The J segment lost 5 bases and the V segment lost 6 bases, leaving 5 bases of the junction unmatched. The V gene's germline CDR1 is MDHEN and CDR2 SYDVKM. From the reads, TCRdb called clonotypes with MiXCR, one entry per CDR3 protein. There are some 60,000 distinct CDR3 sequences in the sample; roughly 60% occur only once, and 1.5% to 2% lies in the top ten. The sample was cultured non-Tr1 T cells, either the whole culture or a sorted T cell fraction (not recorded which). The V gene is TRBV28, the J gene TRBJ1-2; 11 positions match TRBD1. The sequence came from a human donor in good health. CDR3 residues: CASRDRGRTYGYTF. The CDR3 DNA reads as TGTGCCAGCAGGGACAGGGGGCGTACGTATGGCTACACCTTC.